The 15 T cell receptor beta chains below come from one sample, sequenced in a study of molecular identifiers for immune sequencing clone quantification. TCRdb fed the PCR reads into MiXCR, producing one record per CDR3 protein. The table shows some 100,000 distinct CDR3 sequences, with roughly 38% occurring only once. The specimen sequenced was naive CD8+ T cells from blood, with Jurkat cell RNA spiked in. Noted subset: FACS-sorted CD8+CD4-CCR7+CD45RA+ naive T cells. The receptors were sampled from a human donor in good health. Some libraries in this study had Jurkat cell RNA spiked in.

This clonotype was counted a few times. This sequence joins TRBV19 and TRBJ2-7, with a possible D match to TRBD2 (5 bases). The CDR3 is made up of 15 amino acids. The germline CDR1 and CDR2 sequences are LNHDA and SQIVND (reference sequence). V was pared by 3 bases and J by 1 base, with 13 bases between. CDR3 nucleotides: TGTGCCAGTAGTATCGGGCCGGGGTTGTCCTACGAGCAGTACTTC. Its translation is CASSIGPGLSYEQYF.

As concerns this clonotype: This may be a read error: a much more frequent sequence differs by one nucleotide. This chain joins TRBV29-1 and TRBJ2-1, with a possible D match to TRBD2 (5 bases). The CDR3 runs to 13 residues. Germline CDR1 and CDR2: SQVTM and ANQGSEA. V was shortened by 6 bases and J by 3 bases, with 12 bases between the two germline ends. The CDR3 sequence is CSVQLGNYNEQFF. The CDR3 nucleotides read TGCAGCGTGCAACTAGGGAACTACAATGAGCAGTTCTTC.

This clonotype has at least ten counts. The rearrangement joins TRBV29-1 to TRBJ1-1, with TRBD1 as a possible D gene (6 bases). Germline CDR1 and CDR2: SQVTM and ANQGSEA. The CDR3 spans 12 residues. V lost 1 base to trimming and J lost 5 bases, with 8 bases between them. The chain's CDR3 is CSVEGGGTEAFF. CDR3 DNA: TGCAGCGTTGAAGGAGGGGGTACTGAAGCTTTCTTT.

The V and J genes are TRBV6-5 and TRBJ1-6; the D gene is possibly TRBD1 (5 bases). CDR3 length: 15 residues. Germline CDR1 and CDR2: MNHEY and SVGAGI. Trimming took off 2 bases at V and 10 bases at J, with 15 bases between the two ends. The CDR3 coding sequence is TGTGCCAGCAGTTACGGGACCAGGGTCGGGTCACCCCTCCACTTT. This encodes CASSYGTRVGSPLHF.

This clonotype was detected many times. The chain links TRBV28 to TRBJ1-5; D might be TRBD1 (5 bases). The germline CDR1 and CDR2 sequences are MDHEN and SYDVKM. Trimming took 7 bases from V and 5 from J, leaving 21 bases between them. This CDR3 comprises 16 residues. The CDR3 protein is CASTSEQGVGHQPQHF. For the CDR3, the DNA is TGTGCCAGCACCTCAGAGCAGGGAGTCGGCCATCAGCCCCAGCATTTT.

This clonotype has ten or more counts. V gene TRBV7-2 combines with J gene TRBJ2-2, with D unclear. V was shortened by 6 bases and J by 7 bases, with 6 bases between the two germline ends. Germline V gene lookup returns CDR1 SGHTA and CDR2 FQGNSA. CDR3 length: 11 amino acids. The chain's CDR3 is CASSLDGELFF. CDR3 bases: TGTGCCAGCAGTCTAGACGGGGAGCTGTTTTTT. Filled out from reference TRBV7-2 and TRBJ2-2, the complete variable domain reads GAGVSQSPSNKVTEKGKDVELRCDPISGHTALYWYRQSLGQGLEFLIYFQGNSAPDKSGLPSDRFSAERTGGSVSTLTIQRTQQEDSAVYLCASSLDGELFFGEGSRLTVL.

As DNA, the CDR3 is TGTGCCAGCAGCTCCCCGGCCTCAGTCCCTCACACAGATACGCAGTATTTT. It translates to CASSSPASVPHTDTQYF. The chain combines TRBV7-9 with TRBJ2-3, with D unresolved. Trimming cost V 4 bases and J 2 bases, with 19 bases left between them. Germline CDR1 reads SEHNR; CDR2 reads FQNEAQ (reference sequence). The CDR3 is 17 amino acids.

The V and J genes are TRBV9 and TRBJ2-1, with 14 positions matching TRBD2. The J segment lost 8 bases and the V segment lost 2 bases, leaving 3 bases of the junction unmatched. Per germline, CDR1 SGDLS and CDR2 YYNGEE. The CDR3 is made up of 15 amino acids. The CDR3 region has the DNA TGTGCCAGCAGCGTCGGGACTAGCGGGAGCGATGAGCAGTTCTTC. Protein sequence: CASSVGTSGSDEQFF.

The chain has TRBV4-1 and TRBJ2-4; 7 bases are shared with TRBD2. CDR1 is MGHRA, CDR2 YSYEKL, per germline. J was trimmed by 8 bases and V by 1 base; bases with no gene match: 8. CDR3 length equals 15 residues. Here the CDR3 reads CASSQGSGWPDIQYF. CDR3 sequence (DNA): TGCGCCAGCAGCCAAGGTAGCGGGTGGCCTGACATTCAGTACTTC.

Regarding this clonotype: One end of the junction varies from germline; a read error may be responsible. The V call is TRBV7-9, the J call TRBJ2-3, with 7 bases matching TRBD2. Per the germline V gene, CDR1 is SEHNR and CDR2 is FQNEAQ (reference sequence). The CDR3 contains 15 residues. The CDR3 nucleotides are TGTGCCAGCAGCTTAGGCGGGAGTAGCACAGATACGCGGTATTTT. It encodes CASSLGGSSTDTRYF.

This clonotype appeared once. One end of the junction fails to match germline, which may point to a read error. The rearrangement joins TRBV4-2 to TRBJ1-5; 11 nucleotides align to TRBD1. From germline, CDR1 is LGHNA and CDR2 YNFKEQ. This CDR3 comprises 15 residues. The CDR3 here is CAGSQGQGVEWAQQF. The CDR3 DNA follows: TGTGCCGGCAGCCAGGGACAGGGGGTTGAATGGGCCCAGCAATTT.

The V and J genes are TRBV19 and TRBJ2-2; no definite D call. V was shortened by 5 bases and J by 4 bases, with 8 bases between the two germline ends. Germline V CDR1 and CDR2: LNHDA, SQIVND (reference sequence). This CDR3 comprises 13 residues. The CDR3 sequence: CASSWVVTGELFF. In DNA, the CDR3 is TGTGCCAGTAGTTGGGTAGTCACCGGGGAGCTGTTTTTT.

The CDR3 DNA reads as TGTGCCAGCAGCCCGCGAGGGACGGAAGGGACCCAGTACTTC. Residues: CASSPRGTEGTQYF. The chain has TRBV3-1 and TRBJ2-5; TRBD1 or TRBD2 may be the D gene (5 bases each). The V and J ends lost 4 bases and 7 bases respectively, with 16 bases between them. The CDR3 runs to 14 residues. Per germline, CDR1 LGHDT and CDR2 YNNKEL (reference sequence).

The chain is built from TRBV9 and TRBJ2-1, with TRBD1 matching over 7 bases. The CDR3 has 18 amino acids. V trimming: 4 bases; J trimming: 0 bases; junction bases outside the gene matches: 13. Germline CDR1 is SGDLS and CDR2 is YYNGEE. This CDR3 reads CASSLSTTGRNSYNEQFF. For the CDR3, the DNA is TGTGCCAGCAGCCTGTCCACGACAGGGCGGAACTCCTACAATGAGCAGTTCTTC.

This clonotype was observed a few times. This chain uses TRBV9 with TRBJ2-5; TRBD2 might be the D (5 bases). Trimming took off 4 bases at V and 4 bases at J, with 14 bases between the two ends. Looked up from germline, CDR1 is SGDLS and CDR2 is YYNGEE. This CDR3 contains 14 residues. The chain's CDR3 is CASSLNSERETQYF. The CDR3 bases are TGTGCCAGCAGCTTAAATAGCGAGAGAGAGACCCAGTACTTC.